This TCR beta chain originates from a study of blood T cell repertoires in COVID-19. Overall study context: Sites in the United States, Italy and Spain provided acute and convalescent COVID-19 samples. The analysed material was cDNA or gDNA that came from T cells, B-cell-depleted T cells, or PBMCs.

Authors' processing steps: Scientists estimated how many nucleated cells there were by amplifying reference gene primers. Generated by immunoSEQ multiplex PCR, the TCRdb table keeps only in-frame clones and is missing some. D and trimming were read from the DNA, whereas the V and J calls and clone size are those reported in that table. The table includes some 230,000 clones, about 85% detected once. J lost 2 bases, V lost 4 bases, and 2 bases had no gene match. CDR3 size: 13 residues. CDR1 is GTSNPN and CDR2 is SVGIG in the germline V gene (reference sequence). This receptor was identified in a woman in her fifties or sixties who had recovered from COVID-19. The sample taken for sequencing was peripheral blood. V and J are TRBV30 and TRBJ2-1, with 7 bases aligning to TRBD2. The CDR3 region is CAWTLAAYNEQFF. The DNA for the CDR3 is TGTGCCTGGACGCTAGCGGCCTACAATGAGCAGTTCTTC.